This T cell receptor (beta chain) stems from a study of blood T cell repertoires in COVID-19. Study summary: Samples taken during acute and convalescent COVID-19 were collected in the United States, Italy and Spain. T cells, B-cell-depleted T cells, or PBMCs provided the cDNA or gDNA that served as material.

Sequenced by immunoSEQ multiplex PCR; TCRdb stores in-frame clones only, minus some. This table has under 150,000 clones, about 70% appearing once. This clone appeared once. The CDR3 covers 15 residues. CDR1 and CDR2 (germline): MNHNS, SASEGT. With 2 bases removed from V and 9 bases from J, the gap between germline ends came to 17 bases. The V call is TRBV6-1, the J call TRBJ1-5; D is undetermined. The sample comprised peripheral blood. The origin of this receptor is a man at least 80 years old with acute or convalescent COVID-19. CDR3 protein: CASSELAQPVSPQHF. DNA for the CDR3: TGTGCCAGCAGTGAACTCGCACAACCCGTTTCGCCCCAGCATTTT.